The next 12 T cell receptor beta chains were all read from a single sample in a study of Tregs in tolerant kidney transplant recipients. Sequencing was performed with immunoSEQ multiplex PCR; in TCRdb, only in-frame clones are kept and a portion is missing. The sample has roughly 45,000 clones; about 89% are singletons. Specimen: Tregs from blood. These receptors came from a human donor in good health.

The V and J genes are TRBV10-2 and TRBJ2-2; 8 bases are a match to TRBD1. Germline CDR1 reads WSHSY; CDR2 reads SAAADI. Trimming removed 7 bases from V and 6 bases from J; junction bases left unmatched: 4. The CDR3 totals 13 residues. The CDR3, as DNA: TGCGCCAGCAAGAGGACAGGGTCCGGGGAGCTGTTTTTT. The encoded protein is CASKRTGSGELFF.

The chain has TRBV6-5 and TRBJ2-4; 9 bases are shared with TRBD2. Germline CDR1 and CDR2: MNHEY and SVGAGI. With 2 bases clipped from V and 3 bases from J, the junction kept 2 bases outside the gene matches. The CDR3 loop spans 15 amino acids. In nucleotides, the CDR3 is TGTGCCAGCAGTTACCGGCGGGAGGGCAAAAACATTCAGTACTTC. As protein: CASSYRREGKNIQYF.

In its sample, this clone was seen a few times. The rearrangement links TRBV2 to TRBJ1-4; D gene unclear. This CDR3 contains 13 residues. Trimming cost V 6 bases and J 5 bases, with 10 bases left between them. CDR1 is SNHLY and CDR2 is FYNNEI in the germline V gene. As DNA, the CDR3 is TGTGCCAGCAGGCCAGGACCAAATGAAAAACTGTTTTTT. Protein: CASRPGPNEKLFF.

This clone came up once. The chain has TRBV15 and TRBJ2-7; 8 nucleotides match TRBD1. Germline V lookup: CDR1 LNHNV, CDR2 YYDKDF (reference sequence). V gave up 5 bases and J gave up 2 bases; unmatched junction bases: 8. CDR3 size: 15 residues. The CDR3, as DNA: TGTGCCACCAGCCACGACAGGGGCCCCACCTACGAGCAGTACTTC. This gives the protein CATSHDRGPTYEQYF.

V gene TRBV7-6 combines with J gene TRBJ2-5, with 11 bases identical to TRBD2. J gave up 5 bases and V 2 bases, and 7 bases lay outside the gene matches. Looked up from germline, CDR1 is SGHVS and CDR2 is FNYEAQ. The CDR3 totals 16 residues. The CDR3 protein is CASSLFGTSGSETQYF. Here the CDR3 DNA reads TGTGCCAGCAGCTTATTCGGTACTAGCGGGAGCGAGACCCAGTACTTC.

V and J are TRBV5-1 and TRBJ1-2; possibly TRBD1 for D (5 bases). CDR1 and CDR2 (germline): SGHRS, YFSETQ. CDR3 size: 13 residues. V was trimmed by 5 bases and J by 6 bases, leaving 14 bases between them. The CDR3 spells CASREQGSNGYTF. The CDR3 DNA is TGCGCCAGCAGAGAGCAGGGATCCAATGGCTACACCTTC.

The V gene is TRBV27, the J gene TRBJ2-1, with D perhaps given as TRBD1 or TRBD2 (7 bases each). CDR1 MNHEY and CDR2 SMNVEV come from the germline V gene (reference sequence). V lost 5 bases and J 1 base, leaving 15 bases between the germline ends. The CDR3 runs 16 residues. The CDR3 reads CASSRAGQLSYNEQFF. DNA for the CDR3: TGTGCCAGCAGTAGAGCGGGACAGTTATCCTACAATGAGCAGTTCTTC.

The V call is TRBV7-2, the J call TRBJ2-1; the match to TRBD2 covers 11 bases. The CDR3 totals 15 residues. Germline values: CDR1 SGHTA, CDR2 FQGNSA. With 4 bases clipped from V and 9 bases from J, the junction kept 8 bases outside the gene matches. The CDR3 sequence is CASSSLAGGRFEQFF. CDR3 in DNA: TGTGCCAGCAGCTCCTTAGCGGGAGGGCGGTTTGAGCAGTTCTTC.

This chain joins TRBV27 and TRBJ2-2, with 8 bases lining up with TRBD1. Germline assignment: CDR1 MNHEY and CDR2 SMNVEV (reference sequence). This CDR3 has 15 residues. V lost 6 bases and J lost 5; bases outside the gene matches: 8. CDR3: CASRKDRAWTGELFF. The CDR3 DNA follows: TGTGCCAGCAGAAAGGACAGGGCTTGGACCGGGGAGCTGTTTTTT.

The CDR3 is CASSYLGPRLAKNIQYF. CDR3 bases: TGTGCCAGCAGCTACCTAGGGCCCCGATTAGCCAAAAACATTCAGTACTTC. The chain is built from TRBV7-9 and TRBJ2-4; D is unclear. Germline V lookup: CDR1 SEHNR, CDR2 FQNEAQ (reference sequence). Trimming removed 4 bases at V and 0 bases at J, with 16 bases between. This CDR3 comprises 17 residues.

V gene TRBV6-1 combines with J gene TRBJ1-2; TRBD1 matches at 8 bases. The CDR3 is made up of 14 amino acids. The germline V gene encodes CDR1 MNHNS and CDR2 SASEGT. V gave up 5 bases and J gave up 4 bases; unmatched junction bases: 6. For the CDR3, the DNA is TGTGCCAGCAGTTCTTCAGACAGGGGCTATGGCTACACCTTC. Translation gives CASSSSDRGYGYTF.

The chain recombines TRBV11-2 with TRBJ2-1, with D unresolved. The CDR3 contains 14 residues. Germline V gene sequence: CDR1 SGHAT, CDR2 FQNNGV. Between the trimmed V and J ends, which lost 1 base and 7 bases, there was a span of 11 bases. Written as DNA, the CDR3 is TGTGCCAGCAGCTTAGTGGTCGGACCGAATGAGCAGTTCTTC. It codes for CASSLVVGPNEQFF.